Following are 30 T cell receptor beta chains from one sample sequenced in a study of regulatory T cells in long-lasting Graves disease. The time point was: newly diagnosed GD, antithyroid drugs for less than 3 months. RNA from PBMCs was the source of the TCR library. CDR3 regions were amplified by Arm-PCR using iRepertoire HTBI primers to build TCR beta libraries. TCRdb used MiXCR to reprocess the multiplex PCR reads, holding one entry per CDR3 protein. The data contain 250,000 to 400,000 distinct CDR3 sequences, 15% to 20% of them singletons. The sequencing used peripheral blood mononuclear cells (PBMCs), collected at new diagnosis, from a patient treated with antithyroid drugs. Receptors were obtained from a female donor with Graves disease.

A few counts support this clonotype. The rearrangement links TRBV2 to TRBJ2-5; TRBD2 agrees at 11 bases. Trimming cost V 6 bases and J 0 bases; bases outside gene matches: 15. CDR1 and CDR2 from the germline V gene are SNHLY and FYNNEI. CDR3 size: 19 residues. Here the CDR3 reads CASSEGLADNNPYQETQYF. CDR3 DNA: TGTGCCAGCAGCGAGGGACTAGCGGACAACAATCCGTACCAAGAGACCCAGTACTTC.

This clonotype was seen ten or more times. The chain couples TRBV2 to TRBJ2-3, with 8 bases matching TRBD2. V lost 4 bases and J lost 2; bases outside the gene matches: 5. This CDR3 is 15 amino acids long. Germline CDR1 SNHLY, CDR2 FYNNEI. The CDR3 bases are TGTGCCAGCAGTGTAGGACTAGCAAACACAGATACGCAGTATTTT. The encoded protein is CASSVGLANTDTQYF.

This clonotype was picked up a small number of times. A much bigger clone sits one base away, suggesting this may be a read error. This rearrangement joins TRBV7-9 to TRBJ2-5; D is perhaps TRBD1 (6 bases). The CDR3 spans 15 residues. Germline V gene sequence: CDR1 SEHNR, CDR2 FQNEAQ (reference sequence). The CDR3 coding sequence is TGTACCAGCAACAAAGGCAGGGGCCAACAAGAGACCCAGTACTTC. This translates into CTSNKGRGQQETQYF.

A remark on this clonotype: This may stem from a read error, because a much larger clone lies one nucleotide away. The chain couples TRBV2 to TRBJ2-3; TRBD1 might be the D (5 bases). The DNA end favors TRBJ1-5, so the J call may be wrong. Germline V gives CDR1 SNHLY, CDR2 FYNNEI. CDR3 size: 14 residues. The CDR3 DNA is TGTGCCATACGACCGGGACTAGCTCTAGATACGCAGCATTTT. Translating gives CAIRPGLALDTQHF.

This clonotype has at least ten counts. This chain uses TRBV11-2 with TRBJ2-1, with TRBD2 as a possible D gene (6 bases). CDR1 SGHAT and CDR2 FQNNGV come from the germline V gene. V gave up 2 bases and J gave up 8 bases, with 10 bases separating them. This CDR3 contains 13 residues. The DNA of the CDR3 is TGTGCCAGCAGCTTAACTAGCAGCCATGAGCAGTTCTTC. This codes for CASSLTSSHEQFF.

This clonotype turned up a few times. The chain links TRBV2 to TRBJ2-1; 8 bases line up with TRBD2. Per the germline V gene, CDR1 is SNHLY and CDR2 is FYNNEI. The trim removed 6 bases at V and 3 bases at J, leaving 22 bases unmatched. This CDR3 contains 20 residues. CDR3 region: CASSLVDSGTRLVVYNEQFF. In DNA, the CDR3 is TGTGCCAGCAGCTTAGTAGATAGCGGGACCCGACTTGTTGTCTACAATGAGCAGTTCTTC.

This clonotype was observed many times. CDR3 amino acids: CSASIAGGETQYF. The CDR3 DNA reads as TGCAGTGCTAGTATCGCGGGGGGGGAGACCCAGTACTTC. The V and J genes are TRBV20-1 and TRBJ2-5; TRBD2 matches at 9 bases. The CDR3 has 13 amino acids. Germline values: CDR1 DFQATT, CDR2 SNEGSKA (reference sequence). The ends lost 3 bases at V and 5 bases at J; junction bases unmatched: 4.

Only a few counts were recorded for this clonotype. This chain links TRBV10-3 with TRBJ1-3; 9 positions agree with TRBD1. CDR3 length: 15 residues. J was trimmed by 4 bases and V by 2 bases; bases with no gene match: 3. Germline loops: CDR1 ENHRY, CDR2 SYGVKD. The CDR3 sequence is CAISEDRGTGNTIYF. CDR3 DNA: TGTGCCATCAGTGAGGACAGGGGGACGGGAAACACCATATATTTT.

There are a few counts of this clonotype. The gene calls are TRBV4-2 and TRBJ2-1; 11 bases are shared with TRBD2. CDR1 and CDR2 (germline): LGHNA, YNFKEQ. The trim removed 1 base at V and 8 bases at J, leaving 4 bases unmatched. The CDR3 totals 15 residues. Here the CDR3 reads CASSQVTSGIDEQFF. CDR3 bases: TGTGCCAGCAGCCAAGTGACTAGCGGGATCGATGAGCAGTTCTTC.

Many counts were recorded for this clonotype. The CDR3 DNA follows: TGCAGTGCTAGTAGTGTCAGGGGCACAGATACGCAGTATTTT. Translation gives CSASSVRGTDTQYF. V and J are TRBV20-1 and TRBJ2-3; tentative D call: TRBD1 (5 bases). The V gene lost 3 bases and the J gene lost 1 base, with 11 bases spanning the gap. Looked up from germline, CDR1 is DFQATT and CDR2 is SNEGSKA (reference sequence). The CDR3 consists of 14 residues.

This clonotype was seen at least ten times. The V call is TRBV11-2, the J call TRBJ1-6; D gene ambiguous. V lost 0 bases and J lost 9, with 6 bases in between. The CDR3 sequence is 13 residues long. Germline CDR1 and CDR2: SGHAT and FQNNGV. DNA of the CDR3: TGTGCCAGCAGCTTAGAGACTAGTTCACCCCTCCACTTT. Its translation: CASSLETSSPLHF.

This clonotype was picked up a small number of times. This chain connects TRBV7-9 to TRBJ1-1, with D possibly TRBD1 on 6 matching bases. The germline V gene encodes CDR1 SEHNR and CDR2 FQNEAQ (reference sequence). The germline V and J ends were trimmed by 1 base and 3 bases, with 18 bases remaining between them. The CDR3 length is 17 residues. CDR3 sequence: CASSLERGLGGDTEAFF. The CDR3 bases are TGTGCCAGCAGCTTAGAGAGGGGCCTAGGGGGGGACACTGAAGCTTTCTTT.

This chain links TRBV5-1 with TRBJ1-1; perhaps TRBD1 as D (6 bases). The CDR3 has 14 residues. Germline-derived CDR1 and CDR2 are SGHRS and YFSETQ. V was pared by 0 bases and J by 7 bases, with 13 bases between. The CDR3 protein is CASSLEGGSSEAFF. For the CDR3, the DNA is TGCGCCAGCAGCTTGGAAGGGGGGAGCAGTGAAGCTTTCTTT.

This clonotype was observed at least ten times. In nucleotides, the CDR3 is TGTGCCTGGAGTACAGCTAACTATGGCTACACCTTC. Residues: CAWSTANYGYTF. This chain joins TRBV30 and TRBJ1-2; no clear D gene. V was shortened by 2 bases and J by 0 bases, with 4 bases between the two germline ends. CDR1 is GTSNPN and CDR2 is SVGIG in the germline V gene (reference sequence). This CDR3 is built from 12 residues.

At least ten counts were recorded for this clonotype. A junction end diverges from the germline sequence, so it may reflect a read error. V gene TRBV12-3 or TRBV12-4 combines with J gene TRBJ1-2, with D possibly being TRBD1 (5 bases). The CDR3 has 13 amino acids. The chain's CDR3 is CASSLGVGYGYTF. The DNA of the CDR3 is TGTGCCAGCAGCTTAGGGGTAGGCTATGGCTACACCTTC.

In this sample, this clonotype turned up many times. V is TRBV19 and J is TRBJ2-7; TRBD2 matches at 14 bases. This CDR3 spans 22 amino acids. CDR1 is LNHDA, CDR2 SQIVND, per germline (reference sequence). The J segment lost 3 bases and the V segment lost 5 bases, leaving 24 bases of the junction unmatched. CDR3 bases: TGTGCCAGTAGTCGATTTGGGACAGGGGGCCTGGGACTAGCGGGAGTTAACTACGAGCAGTACTTC. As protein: CASSRFGTGGLGLAGVNYEQYF.

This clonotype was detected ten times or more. CDR3 in amino acids: CASSYSTGYNEQFF. The CDR3 DNA reads as TGTGCCAGCAGTTACTCGACCGGCTACAATGAGCAGTTCTTC. The chain recombines TRBV6-2 or TRBV6-3 with TRBJ2-1; no clear D gene. V gave up 0 bases and J gave up 3 bases, with 6 bases separating them. CDR1 and CDR2 (germline): MNHEY, SVGEGT. CDR3 length: 14 amino acids.

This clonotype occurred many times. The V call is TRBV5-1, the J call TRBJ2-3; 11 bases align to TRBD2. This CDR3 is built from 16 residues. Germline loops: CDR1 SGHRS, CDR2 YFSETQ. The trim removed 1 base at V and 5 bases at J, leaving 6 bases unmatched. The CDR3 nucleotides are TGCGCCAGCAGCTTGCCTACTAGCGGGAGTGGAGATACGCAGTATTTT. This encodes CASSLPTSGSGDTQYF.

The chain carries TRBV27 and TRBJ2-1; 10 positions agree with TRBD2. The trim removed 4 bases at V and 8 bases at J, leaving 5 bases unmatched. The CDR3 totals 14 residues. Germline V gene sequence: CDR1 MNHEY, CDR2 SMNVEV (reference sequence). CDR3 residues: CASSSRLAGDEQFF. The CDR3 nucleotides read TGTGCCAGCAGTTCACGACTAGCGGGCGATGAGCAGTTCTTC.

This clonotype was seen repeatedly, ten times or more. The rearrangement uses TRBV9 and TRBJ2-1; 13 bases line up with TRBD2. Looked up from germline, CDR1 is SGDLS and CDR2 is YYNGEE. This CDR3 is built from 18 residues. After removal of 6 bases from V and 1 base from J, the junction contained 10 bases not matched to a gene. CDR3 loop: CASTSEVGLAGSYNEQFF. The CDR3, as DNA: TGTGCCAGCACCTCGGAAGTGGGACTAGCGGGATCCTACAATGAGCAGTTCTTC.

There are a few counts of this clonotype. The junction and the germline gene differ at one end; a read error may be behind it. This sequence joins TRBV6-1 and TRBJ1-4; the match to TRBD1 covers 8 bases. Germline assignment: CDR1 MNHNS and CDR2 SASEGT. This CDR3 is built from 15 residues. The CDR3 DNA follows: TGTGCCAGCAGAGAAGCGACAGGGGCTAATGAAAAACTGTTTTTT. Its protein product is CASREATGANEKLFF.

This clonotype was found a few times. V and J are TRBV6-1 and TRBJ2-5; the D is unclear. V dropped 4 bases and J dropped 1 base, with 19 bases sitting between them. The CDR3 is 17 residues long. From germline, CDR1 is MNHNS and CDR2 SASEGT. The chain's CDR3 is CASSVRWWGSGQETQYF. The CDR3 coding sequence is TGTGCCAGCAGTGTCAGGTGGTGGGGTAGTGGCCAAGAGACCCAGTACTTC.

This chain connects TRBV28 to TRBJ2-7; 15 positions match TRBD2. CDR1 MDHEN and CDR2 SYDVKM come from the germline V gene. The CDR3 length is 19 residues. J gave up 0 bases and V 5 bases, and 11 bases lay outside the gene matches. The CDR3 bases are TGTGCCAGCAGTATCCCACCGGGACTAGCGGGAGGAAGCTCCTACGAGCAGTACTTC. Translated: CASSIPPGLAGGSSYEQYF. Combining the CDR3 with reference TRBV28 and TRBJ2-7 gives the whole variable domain DVKVTQSSRYLVKRTGEKVFLECVQDMDHENMFWYRQDPGLGLRLIYFSYDVKMKEKGDIPEGYSVSREKKERFSLILESASTNQTSMYLCASSIPPGLAGGSSYEQYFGPGTRLTVT.

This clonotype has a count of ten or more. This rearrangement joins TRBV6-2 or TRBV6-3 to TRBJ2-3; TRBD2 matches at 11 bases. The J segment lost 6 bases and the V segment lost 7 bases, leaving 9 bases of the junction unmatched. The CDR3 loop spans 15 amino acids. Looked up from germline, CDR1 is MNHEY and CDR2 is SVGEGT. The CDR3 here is CASIGTSGRLDTQYF. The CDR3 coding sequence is TGTGCCAGCATCGGAACTAGCGGGAGACTTGATACGCAGTATTTT.

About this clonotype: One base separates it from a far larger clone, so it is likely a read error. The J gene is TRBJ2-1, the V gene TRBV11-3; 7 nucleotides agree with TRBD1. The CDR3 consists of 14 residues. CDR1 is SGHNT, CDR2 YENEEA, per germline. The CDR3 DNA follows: TGTGGCAGCAGCTTAATCCAGGGGGACAATGAGCAGTTCTTC. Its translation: CGSSLIQGDNEQFF.

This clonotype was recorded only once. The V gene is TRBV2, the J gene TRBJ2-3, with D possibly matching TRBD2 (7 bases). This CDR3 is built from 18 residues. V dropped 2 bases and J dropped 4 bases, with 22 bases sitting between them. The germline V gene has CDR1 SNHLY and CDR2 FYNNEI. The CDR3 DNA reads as TGTGCCAGCAGTGAATCCGTGGCTAGCGGACGGGGGCCAGATACGCAGTATTTT. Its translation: CASSESVASGRGPDTQYF.

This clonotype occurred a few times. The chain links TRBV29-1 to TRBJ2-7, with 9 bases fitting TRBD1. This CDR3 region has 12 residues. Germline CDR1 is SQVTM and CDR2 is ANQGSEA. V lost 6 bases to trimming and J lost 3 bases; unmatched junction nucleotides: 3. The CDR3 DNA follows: TGCAGCGTCCGACAGGGGGTCTACGAGCAGTACTTC. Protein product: CSVRQGVYEQYF.

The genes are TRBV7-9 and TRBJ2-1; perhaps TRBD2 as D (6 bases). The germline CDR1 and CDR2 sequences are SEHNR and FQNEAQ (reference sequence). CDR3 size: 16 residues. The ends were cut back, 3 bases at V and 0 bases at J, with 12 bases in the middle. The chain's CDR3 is CASSFAGLTSYNEQFF. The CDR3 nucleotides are TGTGCCAGCAGCTTTGCGGGACTGACCTCCTACAATGAGCAGTTCTTC.

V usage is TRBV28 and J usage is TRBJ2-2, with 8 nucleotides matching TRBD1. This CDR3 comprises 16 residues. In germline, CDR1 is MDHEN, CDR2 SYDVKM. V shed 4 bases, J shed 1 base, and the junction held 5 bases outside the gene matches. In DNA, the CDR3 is TGTGCCAGCAGTTCGCCCGACAGGGGGAACACCGGGGAGCTGTTTTTT. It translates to CASSSPDRGNTGELFF.

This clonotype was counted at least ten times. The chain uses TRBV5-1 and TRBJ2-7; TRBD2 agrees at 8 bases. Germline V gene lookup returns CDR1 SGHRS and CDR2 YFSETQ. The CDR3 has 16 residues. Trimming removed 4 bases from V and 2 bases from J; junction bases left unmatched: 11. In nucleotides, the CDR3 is TGCGCCAGCAGCCCGCAGGCTAGCGGGCTTACCTACGAGCAGTACTTC. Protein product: CASSPQASGLTYEQYF.